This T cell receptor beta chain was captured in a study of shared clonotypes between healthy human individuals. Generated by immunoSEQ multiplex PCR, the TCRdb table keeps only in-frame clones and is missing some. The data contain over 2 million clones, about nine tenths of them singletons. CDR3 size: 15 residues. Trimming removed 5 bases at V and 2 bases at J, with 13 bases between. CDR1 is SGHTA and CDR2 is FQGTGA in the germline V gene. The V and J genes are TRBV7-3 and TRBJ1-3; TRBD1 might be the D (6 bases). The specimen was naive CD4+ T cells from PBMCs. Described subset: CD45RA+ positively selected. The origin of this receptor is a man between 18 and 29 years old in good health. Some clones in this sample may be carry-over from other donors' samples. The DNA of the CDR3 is TGTGCCAGCAGCCCCCGGGGGGGCCCTGGAAACACCATATATTTT. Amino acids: CASSPRGGPGNTIYF.